The source of this TCR beta chain is a study of cytomegalovirus exposure and HLA in healthy donors. Overall study results and limits: Most TCR sequences were uncommon, yet certain public TCRs appeared in many donors. Later, an analysis found that TCR clusters from the first cohort tended to co-occur in the roughly 110 validation repertoires. The classifier reportedly diagnosed cytomegalovirus status with high sensitivity and specificity.

In the case of this clone: The antigen is not known.

Assay used: immunoSEQ multiplex PCR; TCRdb lists only in-frame clones, some missing. The table shows 200,000 to 250,000 clones, with roughly 84% occurring only once. The germline gives CDR1 SGHAT, CDR2 FQNNGV. V lost 4 bases to trimming and J lost 1 base, with 14 bases between them. The CDR3 extends over 15 amino acids. This rearrangement joins TRBV11-2 to TRBJ2-7, with D possibly matching TRBD1 (6 bases). This TCR was recovered from a woman aged 18-30 years in good health and CMV-seropositive. The specimen was PBMCs. The DNA for the CDR3 is TGTGCCAGCAGCTCGCTTCGGGACAAATCCTACGAGCAGTACTTC. Protein: CASSSLRDKSYEQYF.